This T cell receptor (beta chain) comes out of a study of Ad26.COV2.S vaccination and SARS-CoV-2 variants. Treatment reported: around 19 received Ad26.COV2.S at low or high dose, single or two shots; 5 received placebo; per-sample allocation not given. Samples came from day 63 after the first vaccine or placebo injection. The assay was immunoSEQ multiplex PCR, and TCRdb's table has in-frame clones only and misses some. The table records around 450,000 clones, roughly nine tenths of them present only once. This clone was picked up one time. Sequencing used peripheral blood, obtained in a trial of Ad26.COV2.S vaccine versus placebo. The TCR was taken from a person aged 18-60 years who received the Ad26.COV2.S COVID-19 vaccine or a placebo.

The CDR3 reads CASSPRRSMGVGEPQHF. The CDR3 coding sequence is TGTGCCAGCTCACCGAGAAGGTCCATGGGGGTGGGAGAGCCCCAGCATTTT. The gene calls are TRBV18 and TRBJ1-5; D perhaps matches TRBD1 (5 bases). CDR3 length: 17 amino acids. Germline CDR1 reads KGHSH; CDR2 reads LQKENI. Trimming pared 3 bases from V and 8 bases from J, leaving 23 bases between.